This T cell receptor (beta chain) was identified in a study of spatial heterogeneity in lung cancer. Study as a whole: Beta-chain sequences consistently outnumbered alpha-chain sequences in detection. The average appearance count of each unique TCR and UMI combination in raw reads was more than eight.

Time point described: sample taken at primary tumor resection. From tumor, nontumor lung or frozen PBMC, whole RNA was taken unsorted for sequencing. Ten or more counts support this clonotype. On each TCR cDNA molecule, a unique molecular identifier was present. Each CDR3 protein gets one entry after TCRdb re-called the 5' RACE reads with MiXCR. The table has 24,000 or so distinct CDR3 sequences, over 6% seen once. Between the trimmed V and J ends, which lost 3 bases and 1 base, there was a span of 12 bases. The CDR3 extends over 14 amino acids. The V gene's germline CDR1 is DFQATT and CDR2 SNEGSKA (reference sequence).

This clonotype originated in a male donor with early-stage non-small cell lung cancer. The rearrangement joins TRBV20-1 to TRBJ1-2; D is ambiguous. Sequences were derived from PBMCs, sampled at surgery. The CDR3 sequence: CSASGSANNYGYTF. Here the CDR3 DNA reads TGCAGTGCTAGCGGGTCAGCCAATAACTATGGCTACACCTTC.